This TCR beta chain is drawn from a study of T cells in Graves' hyperthyroidism and ophthalmopathy. Overall study context: It was at initial diagnosis, before any treatment, that peripheral blood was collected. Study-wide points: Classification by a 13 V-J model distinguished ophthalmopathy from stable hyperthyroidism. Before onset, ophthalmopathy was predicted by the model a median approximately 6.5 months earlier.

A word on this clonotype: As yet, its antigen is unknown. A read error may account for a junction end that differs from germline.

Diagnoses were established using clinical symptoms, serum thyroxine and TRAb, thyroid ultrasound and orbital computed tomography. Amplification of TCR beta CDR3 regions used RNA as the template. The HTBI primer set served for first-round RT-PCR of the TCR CDR3. TCRdb re-derived calls from the multiplex PCR reads in MiXCR, one entry per CDR3 protein. The sample shows a few hundred thousand distinct CDR3 sequences, roughly 14% of them seen only once. The germline V gene has CDR1 SGHDN and CDR2 FVKESK. This CDR3 is 19 amino acids long. The receptor was isolated from a young woman with Graves' hyperthyroidism. The sample taken for sequencing was blood. The chain employs TRBV14 and TRBJ2-3; TRBD2 matches 9 bases. This chain's CDR3 is CASSRKRSSLAGNADMQYF. The CDR3 nucleotides are TGTGCCAGCAGCCGAAAGAGGTCCAGCCTAGCGGGGAACGCAGATATGCAGTATTTT.